The 17 T cell receptor beta chains below come from one sample, sequenced in a study of cytomegalovirus exposure and HLA in healthy donors. The PCR employed 60 Vbeta primers together with 13 Jbeta primers. Profiled with immunoSEQ multiplex PCR; TCRdb holds only in-frame clones, not every one. The sample gives 110,000 or so clones, 80% to 90% of which show up once; around 2% is in the top ten. Specimen: PBMCs. These receptors came from a man aged 35 to 55 in good health and CMV-seronegative.

The genes are TRBV19 and TRBJ2-5; 7 nucleotides agree with TRBD1. V lost 2 bases to trimming and J lost 0 bases; unmatched junction nucleotides: 3. CDR1 is LNHDA and CDR2 is SQIVND in the germline V gene (reference sequence). The CDR3 contains 15 residues. This CDR3 is CASSIIQGYQETQYF. CDR3 sequence (DNA): TGTGCCAGTAGTATAATACAGGGGTACCAAGAGACCCAGTACTTC. Combining the CDR3 with reference TRBV19 and TRBJ2-5 gives the whole variable domain DGGITQSPKYLFRKEGQNVTLSCEQNLNHDAMYWYRQDPGQGLRLIYYSQIVNDFQKGDIAEGYSVSREKKESFPLTVTSAQKNPTAFYLCASSIIQGYQETQYFGPGTRLLVL.

This clone was detected a few times. For the CDR3, the DNA is TGCGCCAGCAGCCAAAAACAGACTAATGAAAAACTGTTTTTT. Translation: CASSQKQTNEKLFF. This rearrangement joins TRBV4-3 to TRBJ1-4; D uncertain. V was cut by 2 bases and J by 2 bases, with 6 bases left in between. From germline, CDR1 is LGHNA and CDR2 YSLEER. The CDR3 has 14 residues.

The CDR3 DNA follows: TGCGCCAGCAGCCAGACAGGGGGCTCCGCTGGGGCCAACGTCCTGACTTTC. It encodes CASSQTGGSAGANVLTF. J is TRBJ2-6 and V is TRBV4-1, with 10 bases lining up with TRBD1. V lost 3 bases and J lost 2; bases outside the gene matches: 4. In germline, CDR1 is MGHRA, CDR2 YSYEKL. The CDR3 is 17 residues long.

The chain's CDR3 is CASSSLAGYTDTQYF. DNA for the CDR3: TGTGCCAGCAGCTCCTTAGCGGGGTACACAGATACGCAGTATTTT. The rearrangement links TRBV7-6 to TRBJ2-3; 8 bases map to TRBD2. There are 15 residues in the CDR3. Looked up from germline, CDR1 is SGHVS and CDR2 is FNYEAQ. V lost 4 bases, J lost 2 bases, and 5 bases stayed unmatched.

The gene calls are TRBV27 and TRBJ2-7; 7 bases are a match to TRBD2. V lost 5 bases and J lost 0; bases outside the gene matches: 7. The CDR3 is 15 residues long. Per the germline V gene, CDR1 is MNHEY and CDR2 is SMNVEV (reference sequence). The DNA of the CDR3 is TGTGCCAGCAGTCGGGACTATCCTAGCTCCTACGAGCAGTACTTC. Translated, it gives CASSRDYPSSYEQYF.

This chain joins TRBV10-3 and TRBJ2-5; TRBD2 agrees at 8 bases. The J call may be faulty, since TRBJ2-7 better matches the DNA end. The CDR3 loop spans 15 amino acids. Germline V gene lookup returns CDR1 ENHRY and CDR2 SYGVKD. The CDR3 loop is CAISPLSGGSDEQYF. For the CDR3, the DNA is TGTGCCATCAGCCCTTTAAGCGGGGGATCCGACGAGCAGTACTTC.

This sequence joins TRBV7-2 and TRBJ1-2; a weak D match, TRBD1 (5 bases). This CDR3 has 16 amino acids. Per the germline V gene, CDR1 is SGHTA and CDR2 is FQGNSA. V lost 2 bases, J lost 2 bases, and 15 bases lay in between. In nucleotides, the CDR3 is TGTGCCAGCAGCTTAAAGTCCGGGACTCCAAACTATGGCTACACCTTC. Translation: CASSLKSGTPNYGYTF.

The chain employs TRBV7-9 and TRBJ2-2, with TRBD2 matching over 12 bases. The CDR3 covers 18 residues. J was trimmed by 1 base and V by 1 base; bases with no gene match: 4. Germline CDR1 reads SEHNR; CDR2 reads FQNEAQ (reference sequence). The CDR3 spells CASSLVLAGGWNTGELFF. The CDR3 nucleotides read TGTGCCAGCAGCTTAGTACTAGCGGGGGGATGGAACACCGGGGAGCTGTTTTTT.

The chain is built from TRBV6-7 and TRBJ1-1; D call uncertain. TRBV6-7 is labeled an ORF, and its function is uncertain. V was clipped by 2 bases and J by 5 bases, with 9 bases between them. The length of the CDR3 is 13 residues. CDR3 residues: CASSYPRWTEAFF. CDR3 DNA: TGTGCCAGCAGTTACCCCCGGTGGACTGAAGCTTTCTTT.

The chain uses TRBV7-3 and TRBJ2-1; TRBD2 agrees at 8 bases. The CDR3 runs 16 residues. Per germline, CDR1 SGHTA and CDR2 FQGTGA. V dropped 4 bases and J dropped 7; count of bases not matched to a gene: 12. In DNA, the CDR3 is TGTGCCAGCAGCTCCTCATCGGCGGGAGGAAAGAATGAGCAGTTCTTC. The encoded protein is CASSSSSAGGKNEQFF.

The chain links TRBV11-1 to TRBJ1-1; D remains unclear. Per the germline V gene, CDR1 is SGHAT and CDR2 is FQDESV (reference sequence). This CDR3 region has 14 residues. The ends were cut back, 2 bases at V and 0 bases at J, with 7 bases in the middle. In DNA form, the CDR3 reads TGTGCCAGCAGCTTAACACAGTTGAACACTGAAGCTTTCTTT. This translates into CASSLTQLNTEAFF. Full variable domain (missing parts from reference TRBV11-1 and TRBJ1-1): EAEVAQSPRYKITEKSQAVAFWCDPISGHATLYWYRQILGQGPELLVQFQDESVVDDSQLPKDRFSAERLKGVDSTLKIQPAELGDSAMYLCASSLTQLNTEAFFGQGTRLTVV.

The chain couples TRBV5-1 to TRBJ2-7; D is unresolved. Germline values: CDR1 SGHRS, CDR2 YFSETQ. This CDR3 spans 16 amino acids. Trimming shortened V by 0 bases and J by 3 bases, and 16 bases separated the two germline ends. The CDR3 bases are TGCGCCAGCAGCTTGGATGCGAGGCAGAACCTCTACGAGCAGTACTTC. It codes for CASSLDARQNLYEQYF. The whole variable domain, filled in from reference TRBV5-1 and TRBJ2-7, reads KAGVTQTPRYLIKTRGQQVTLSCSPISGHRSVSWYQQTPGQGLQFLFEYFSETQRNKGNFPGRFSGRQFSNSRSEMNVSTLELGDSALYLCASSLDARQNLYEQYFGPGTRLTVT.

The rearrangement joins TRBV25-1 to TRBJ2-4; 7 positions match TRBD1. Germline assignment: CDR1 MGHDK and CDR2 SYGVNS. The CDR3 extends over 13 amino acids. Unmatched junction bases numbered 7, after V lost 4 bases and J lost 10 bases. The CDR3, as DNA: TGTGCCAGCAGTGGGGACAGCGTAGAAATTCAGTACTTC. Translating gives CASSGDSVEIQYF.

This clone appeared once. The J gene is TRBJ2-2, the V gene TRBV6-5; possibly TRBD1 for D (6 bases). CDR1 is MNHEY, CDR2 SVGAGI, per germline. The ends were cut back, 10 bases at V and 7 bases at J, with 22 bases in the middle. This CDR3 contains 15 residues. CDR3 protein: CATLYLRGKGGELFF. The CDR3 bases are TGTGCCACCCTATATCTAAGGGGGAAAGGCGGGGAGCTGTTTTTT.

V usage is TRBV11-1 and J usage is TRBJ1-1; D ambiguous. V was pared by 5 bases and J by 2 bases, with 18 bases between. Germline V gene sequence: CDR1 SGHAT, CDR2 FQDESV (reference sequence). The CDR3 length is 16 residues. CDR3 sequence: CASSHQPQELNTEAFF. The CDR3 DNA sequence: TGTGCCAGCAGCCACCAACCCCAGGAACTTAACACTGAAGCTTTCTTT.

V is TRBV6-5 and J is TRBJ2-2; 7 bases match TRBD2. Germline CDR1 is MNHEY and CDR2 is SVGAGI. The CDR3 spans 15 residues. The V segment lost 5 bases and the J segment 3 bases; nucleotides outside the gene matches: 6. CDR3 sequence reads: CASSTSGADTGELFF. CDR3 nucleotide sequence: TGTGCCAGCAGTACAAGCGGGGCGGACACCGGGGAGCTGTTTTTT.

The rearrangement links TRBV20-1 to TRBJ1-2; 7 nucleotides match TRBD1. The junction had 2 bases not matched to a gene; V was cut back by 6 bases and J by 4 bases. Germline V gene sequence: CDR1 DFQATT, CDR2 SNEGSKA (reference sequence). This CDR3 has 11 residues. The CDR3 loop is CSARDSYGYTF. CDR3 coding DNA: TGCAGTGCCCGGGACAGCTATGGCTACACCTTC.